These 20 T cell receptor beta chains came from one sample sequenced in a study of control samples from healthy donors and cancer patients. Data came from immunoSEQ multiplex PCR; TCRdb stores just in-frame clones and leaves some out. The table includes 190,000 or so clones, roughly 93% detected once. The sequencing sample was made of blood. The receptors shown here come from a man in his late teens or twenties in good health.

The chain links TRBV4-2 to TRBJ1-5; maybe TRBD1 (5 bases). Trimming left V 1 base short and J 1 base short, with 14 bases between. The germline V gene has CDR1 LGHNA and CDR2 YNFKEQ. CDR3 size: 17 residues. The CDR3 DNA sequence: TGTGCCAGCAGCCAAGGGGTCGGAGAGGGGAGCAATCAGCCCCAGCATTTT. This sequence encodes CASSQGVGEGSNQPQHF.

This clone was found once. The rearrangement uses TRBV4-1 and TRBJ2-3; TRBD2 matches 12 bases. Per the germline V gene, CDR1 is MGHRA and CDR2 is YSYEKL. V shed 1 base, J shed 4 bases, and the junction held 3 bases outside the gene matches. The CDR3 loop spans 16 amino acids. The CDR3 here is CASSQGPSGGADTQYF. The CDR3 DNA is TGCGCCAGCAGCCAAGGCCCTAGCGGGGGGGCAGATACGCAGTATTTT.

The V call is TRBV3-1 (or the pseudogene TRBV3-2), the J call TRBJ2-1; TRBD2 agrees at 7 bases. This CDR3 region has 15 residues. The J segment lost 10 bases and the V segment lost 0 bases, leaving 9 bases of the junction unmatched. CDR1 LGHDT and CDR2 YNNKEL come from the germline V gene (reference sequence). This chain's CDR3 is CASSQESAGIREQFF. CDR3 bases: TGTGCCAGCAGCCAAGAGTCAGCGGGGATTAGGGAGCAGTTCTTC.

The sample holds one count of this clone. The rearrangement joins TRBV18 to TRBJ2-5; D uncertain. V lost 2 bases, J lost 5 bases, and 6 bases lay in between. The germline V gene has CDR1 KGHSH and CDR2 LQKENI. The CDR3 runs 12 residues. CDR3 nucleotides: TGTGCCAGCTCACCAAGTGAGGAGACCCAGTACTTC. Amino acids: CASSPSEETQYF.

The rearrangement uses TRBV27 and TRBJ1-5; TRBD1 agrees at 7 bases. J was trimmed by 13 bases and V by 4 bases; bases with no gene match: 10. Germline CDR1 is MNHEY and CDR2 is SMNVEV (reference sequence). The CDR3 is made up of 13 amino acids. The chain's CDR3 is CASSSPAGTVQHF. CDR3 nucleotides: TGTGCCAGCAGTTCCCCCGCCGGGACAGTTCAGCATTTT.

V and J are TRBV18 and TRBJ2-1, with 9 bases lining up with TRBD2. The CDR3 loop spans 18 amino acids. Germline CDR1 reads KGHSH; CDR2 reads LQKENI. V lost 6 bases, J lost 1 base, and 13 bases stayed unmatched. CDR3 in DNA: TGTGCCAGCTCGACCTTAGGGGAAACTAGCGGGTCCTACAATGAGCAGTTCTTC. It yields the protein CASSTLGETSGSYNEQFF.

The rearrangement uses TRBV19 and TRBJ2-1; D is undetermined. CDR3 length: 13 residues. In germline, CDR1 is LNHDA, CDR2 SQIVND (reference sequence). The germline V and J ends were trimmed by 1 base and 8 bases, with 9 bases remaining between them. The chain's CDR3 is CASSIVAGHEQFF. For the CDR3, the DNA is TGTGCCAGTAGTATAGTGGCCGGCCATGAGCAGTTCTTC.

The chain joins TRBV6-5 to TRBJ1-5, with unresolved D. CDR3 length: 14 residues. Germline CDR1 reads MNHEY; CDR2 reads SVGAGI. V lost 7 bases and J lost 0, with 10 bases in between. The CDR3 spells CASNPGSSNQPQHF. In nucleotides, the CDR3 is TGTGCCAGCAATCCGGGGAGTAGCAATCAGCCCCAGCATTTT.

The rearrangement links TRBV5-1 to TRBJ1-4; 9 nucleotides agree with TRBD1. This CDR3 contains 15 residues. J gave up 0 bases and V 7 bases, and 4 bases lay outside the gene matches. In germline, CDR1 is SGHRS, CDR2 YFSETQ. The CDR3 loop reads CASGTGRATNEKLFF. For the CDR3, the DNA is TGCGCCAGCGGGACAGGGAGGGCAACTAATGAAAAACTGTTTTTT.

The chain employs TRBV7-9 and TRBJ1-4; 7 positions agree with TRBD1. Germline V gene lookup returns CDR1 SEHNR and CDR2 FQNEAQ (reference sequence). The junction had 11 bases not matched to a gene; V was cut back by 1 base and J by 0 bases. This CDR3 region has 19 residues. The CDR3 sequence is CASSLVVTGTVPTNEKLFF. CDR3 sequence (DNA): TGTGCCAGCAGCTTAGTTGTAACTGGGACAGTCCCAACTAATGAAAAACTGTTTTTT.

The chain has TRBV9 and TRBJ2-5; TRBD2 matches 10 bases. The germline CDR1 and CDR2 sequences are SGDLS and YYNGEE. This CDR3 is built from 14 residues. V dropped 3 bases and J dropped 7; count of bases not matched to a gene: 6. CDR3 sequence (DNA): TGTGCCAGCAGCGAGAGCGGGGGGGACCGGACCCAGTACTTC. It codes for CASSESGGDRTQYF.

The chain employs TRBV10-3 and TRBJ2-5; D ambiguous. CDR3 length: 13 amino acids. Trimming took 6 bases from V and 0 from J, leaving 8 bases between them. Germline CDR1 ENHRY, CDR2 SYGVKD. CDR3: CAISPQYQETQYF. CDR3 nucleotides: TGTGCCATCAGCCCACAGTACCAAGAGACCCAGTACTTC.

The V gene is TRBV3-1 (or the pseudogene TRBV3-2), the J gene TRBJ2-7; D is possibly TRBD1 or TRBD2 (5 bases each). Deletions cut 1 base from V and 7 bases from J, with 14 bases between. The V gene's germline CDR1 is LGHDT and CDR2 YNNKEL (reference sequence). This CDR3 spans 14 amino acids. CDR3 nucleotides: TGTGCCAGCAGCCAAGTACCGCTTTGGGGGGAGCAGTACTTC. Residues: CASSQVPLWGEQYF.

A note on this clone: Other DNA sequences in the sample encode the same CDR3. The chain combines TRBV28 with TRBJ1-1; D is perhaps TRBD1 (6 bases). Trimming removed 10 bases at V and 6 bases at J, with 21 bases between. The CDR3 length is 14 residues. The germline gives CDR1 MDHEN, CDR2 SYDVKM. CDR3 amino acids: CAIVPSGQGSEAFF. The CDR3 region has the DNA TGTGCCATCGTGCCTTCGGGACAAGGGTCTGAAGCTTTCTTT. The full variable domain, its missing parts supplied by reference TRBV28 and TRBJ1-1, is DVKVTQSSRYLVKRTGEKVFLECVQDMDHENMFWYRQDPGLGLRLIYFSYDVKMKEKGDIPEGYSVSREKKERFSLILESASTNQTSMYLCAIVPSGQGSEAFFGQGTRLTVV.

This chain links TRBV10-1 with TRBJ1-1; D is unresolved. The CDR3 sequence is 10 residues long. V was clipped by 7 bases and J by 6 bases, with 6 bases between them. Looked up from germline, CDR1 is WNHNN and CDR2 is SYGVQD (reference sequence). CDR3 nucleotides: TGCGCCAGCACGGCCCCTGAAGCTTTCTTT. Its protein product is CASTAPEAFF.

The chain recombines TRBV10-3 with TRBJ1-1, with 7 bases identical to TRBD1. Trimming removed 4 bases from V and 6 bases from J; junction bases left unmatched: 11. From germline, CDR1 is ENHRY and CDR2 SYGVKD. This CDR3 is 15 amino acids long. The CDR3 reads CAISVSGGGAAEAFF. DNA for the CDR3: TGTGCCATCAGTGTCTCCGGAGGGGGCGCCGCTGAAGCTTTCTTT.

The J gene is TRBJ2-2, the V gene TRBV19; D possibly corresponds to TRBD2 (5 bases). The CDR3 has 13 residues. Trimming took off 6 bases at V and 5 bases at J, with 10 bases between the two ends. Germline assignment: CDR1 LNHDA and CDR2 SQIVND (reference sequence). Written as DNA, the CDR3 is TGTGCCAGTAGGAAAGGGAGTACCGGGGAGCTGTTTTTT. Its translation is CASRKGSTGELFF.

The genes are TRBV6-1 and TRBJ1-2; D is ambiguous. V was pared by 0 bases and J by 5 bases, with 7 bases between. CDR1 MNHNS and CDR2 SASEGT come from the germline V gene. This CDR3 spans 13 amino acids. Here the CDR3 reads CASSEALGYGYTF. The CDR3 DNA sequence: TGTGCCAGCAGTGAAGCTTTGGGTTATGGCTACACCTTC.

The chain uses TRBV2 and TRBJ1-1; D might be TRBD1 (6 bases). Germline V gene data show CDR1 as SNHLY and CDR2 as FYNNEI. V gave up 10 bases and J gave up 6 bases, with 18 bases separating them. The CDR3 runs 13 residues. Here the CDR3 reads CATQQGRFAEAFF. In nucleotides, the CDR3 is TGTGCCACCCAACAGGGCCGGTTCGCTGAAGCTTTCTTT.

The CDR3: CASSYPPAEGSSEAFF. CDR3 DNA: TGTGCCAGCAGTTACCCGCCGGCCGAAGGTAGCTCTGAAGCTTTCTTT. The gene calls are TRBV6-6 and TRBJ1-1; D is unclear. The CDR3 runs 16 residues. Germline V CDR1 and CDR2: MNHNY, SVGAGI (reference sequence). Trimming left V 2 bases short and J 6 bases short, with 19 bases between.